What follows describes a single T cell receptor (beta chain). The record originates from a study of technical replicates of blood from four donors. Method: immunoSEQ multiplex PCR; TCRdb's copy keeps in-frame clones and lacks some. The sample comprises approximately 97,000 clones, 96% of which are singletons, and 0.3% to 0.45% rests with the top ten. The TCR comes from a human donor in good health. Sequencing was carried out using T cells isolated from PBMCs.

The CDR3 coding sequence is TGTGCCAGCAGCCACCTTACCGGGACACCCTACGAGCAGTACTTC. Residues: CASSHLTGTPYEQYF. The V and J genes are TRBV14 and TRBJ2-7; weak D call: TRBD1 (6 bases). Germline lookup yields CDR1 SGHDN and CDR2 FVKESK. This CDR3 has 15 residues. With 3 bases removed from V and 2 bases from J, the gap between germline ends came to 14 bases.